The T cell receptor (beta chain) under discussion was sequenced for a study of cytomegalovirus exposure and HLA in healthy donors. A multiplex PCR was run with 60 Vbeta primers and 13 Jbeta primers. Method: immunoSEQ multiplex PCR; TCRdb's copy keeps in-frame clones and lacks some. The table records about 98,000 clones, approximately 80% of them present only once. CDR1 and CDR2 from the germline V gene are MNHEY and SMNVEV (reference sequence). Trimming cost V 6 bases and J 2 bases, with 8 bases left between them. There are 12 residues in the CDR3. V is TRBV27 and J is TRBJ2-7, with unresolved D. The clonotype was recovered from a man aged 55 to 70 in good health and CMV-seropositive. The sample was PBMCs. The CDR3 DNA sequence: TGTGCCAGCAGAGGTAGCCCCTACGAGCAGTACTTC. Its protein product is CASRGSPYEQYF.